The rows below give T cell receptor beta chains drawn from one sample of a study of vaccination and CD4 T cells after COVID-19. These TCRs' antigens remain unknown. A single record per CDR3 protein comes from TCRdb applying MiXCR to the PCR reads. The profile shows 9,000 to 10,000 distinct CDR3 sequences, just under 35% of them singletons. Material: CD4+ T cells from blood, cultured in vitro. The receptors derive from a human donor in good health. Both conserved end residues are part of each CDR3. Fields, in order: CDR3 protein, D gene, V gene, J gene. D genes are given only for firm matches.

CDR3 protein: CASSLTGGSYGYTF; D gene: TRBD1; V gene: TRBV12-3/TRBV12-4; J gene: TRBJ1-2
CDR3 protein: CASSLWVVQETQYF; D gene: .; V gene: TRBV4-3; J gene: TRBJ2-5
CDR3 protein: CASSIGGRDGELFF; D gene: TRBD2; V gene: TRBV19; J gene: TRBJ2-2
CDR3 protein: CASSFRTQISGYTF; D gene: .; V gene: TRBV5-4; J gene: TRBJ1-2
CDR3 protein: CASSFPSSGPPYEQYF; D gene: TRBD2; V gene: TRBV28; J gene: TRBJ2-7
CDR3 protein: CASSSRQGVNYGYTF; D gene: TRBD1; V gene: TRBV7-3; J gene: TRBJ1-2
CDR3 protein: CSASRGEDSPLHF; D gene: .; V gene: TRBV20-1; J gene: TRBJ1-6
CDR3 protein: CASSFQTSGADTQYF; D gene: TRBD2; V gene: TRBV5-4; J gene: TRBJ2-3
CDR3 protein: CAIIGAEDTEAFF; D gene: .; V gene: TRBV10-3; J gene: TRBJ1-1
CDR3 protein: CASSYRSSNSPLHF; D gene: .; V gene: TRBV6-5; J gene: TRBJ1-6
CDR3 protein: CASTANTGELFF; D gene: .; V gene: TRBV27; J gene: TRBJ2-2
CDR3 protein: CASSYSTGRESGETQYF; D gene: .; V gene: TRBV6-2/TRBV6-3; J gene: TRBJ2-5
CDR3 protein: CASIAGTSGKSTDTQYF; D gene: TRBD2; V gene: TRBV2; J gene: TRBJ2-3
CDR3 protein: CATSPRQDSNYEQYF; D gene: .; V gene: TRBV15; J gene: TRBJ2-7
CDR3 protein: CASSTRDRTQETQYF; D gene: TRBD1; V gene: TRBV6-1; J gene: TRBJ2-5
CDR3 protein: CSAHQGRDRGNQPQHF; D gene: TRBD1; V gene: TRBV20-1; J gene: TRBJ1-5
CDR3 protein: CSASQGNSPLHF; D gene: .; V gene: TRBV20-1; J gene: TRBJ1-6
CDR3 protein: CASSSGWGADTQYF; D gene: .; V gene: TRBV7-3; J gene: TRBJ2-3
CDR3 protein: CAISERDNQPQHF; D gene: .; V gene: TRBV10-3; J gene: TRBJ1-5
CDR3 protein: CASSFELAGGSDTQYF; D gene: TRBD2; V gene: TRBV11-1; J gene: TRBJ2-3
CDR3 protein: CSAPGGGNTEAFF; D gene: .; V gene: TRBV20-1; J gene: TRBJ1-1
CDR3 protein: CASSRGTGTEAFF; D gene: .; V gene: TRBV7-3; J gene: TRBJ1-1
CDR3 protein: CASSIARTASSYEQYF; D gene: .; V gene: TRBV19; J gene: TRBJ2-7
CDR3 protein: CSARFGGLTEAFF; D gene: .; V gene: TRBV20-1; J gene: TRBJ1-1
CDR3 protein: CASSRTATGELFF; D gene: .; V gene: TRBV6-2/TRBV6-3; J gene: TRBJ2-2
CDR3 protein: CSATLGQGDTEAFF; D gene: TRBD1; V gene: TRBV20-1; J gene: TRBJ1-1
CDR3 protein: CASSEWVENTEAFF; D gene: .; V gene: TRBV2; J gene: TRBJ1-1
CDR3 protein: CSARARDGFYEQYF; D gene: .; V gene: TRBV20-1; J gene: TRBJ2-7
CDR3 protein: CASRPGGDRGYEQYF; D gene: TRBD1; V gene: TRBV7-2; J gene: TRBJ2-7
CDR3 protein: CASRYGTGGRQPQHF; D gene: TRBD1; V gene: TRBV28; J gene: TRBJ1-5
CDR3 protein: CASSKGAEDTEAFF; D gene: TRBD1; V gene: TRBV7-9; J gene: TRBJ1-1
CDR3 protein: CSPGGGQGGNQPQHF; D gene: TRBD1; V gene: TRBV20-1; J gene: TRBJ1-5
CDR3 protein: CASSSRTGIGNQPQHF; D gene: TRBD1; V gene: TRBV27; J gene: TRBJ1-5
CDR3 protein: CSASSLAGVTDTQYF; D gene: TRBD2; V gene: TRBV20-1; J gene: TRBJ2-3
CDR3 protein: CASSQTPGGYTF; D gene: .; V gene: TRBV4-1; J gene: TRBJ1-2
CDR3 protein: CASSQGSEAFF; D gene: .; V gene: TRBV6-2/TRBV6-3; J gene: TRBJ1-1
CDR3 protein: CASSLFAGWTGGSNPPLHF; D gene: TRBD1; V gene: TRBV27; J gene: TRBJ1-6
CDR3 protein: CASSLFAANTGELFF; D gene: .; V gene: TRBV5-8; J gene: TRBJ2-2
CDR3 protein: CASRTDRGGYTF; D gene: TRBD1; V gene: TRBV6-1; J gene: TRBJ1-2
CDR3 protein: CASKRGGGSNQPQHF; D gene: .; V gene: TRBV12-3/TRBV12-4; J gene: TRBJ1-5
CDR3 protein: CASSLNTGEFKETQYF; D gene: TRBD1; V gene: TRBV23-1; J gene: TRBJ2-5
CDR3 protein: CAISERQGSYGYTF; D gene: TRBD1; V gene: TRBV10-3; J gene: TRBJ1-2